This TCR beta chain was profiled in a study of cytomegalovirus exposure and HLA in healthy donors. General study findings and limits: There were some public TCRs occurring in many donors, but most TCR sequences were rare. Later, an analysis found that TCR clusters from the first cohort tended to co-occur in the roughly 110 validation repertoires. Some 150 TCR beta chains were listed as cytomegalovirus-associated.

CDR1 and CDR2 (germline): KGHSH, LQKENI. Trimming removed 3 bases from V and 10 bases from J, with 13 bases in between. The CDR3 runs to 13 residues. Repertoires were generated with immunoSEQ multiplex PCR, while TCRdb's copy carries only in-frame clones and drops some. This table has 68,000 or so clones, about 91% appearing once. In regard to this clone: The target antigen is unknown.

A roughly 120-subject validation cohort, separate from the approximately 670-subject first cohort, supplied the donors. Sequenced material: PBMCs. The rearrangement links TRBV18 to TRBJ2-1, with D perhaps TRBD2 (6 bases). This TCR derives from a man aged 18 to 30 in good health and CMV-seronegative. CDR3 loop: CASSPGLTREQFF. In nucleotides, the CDR3 is TGTGCCAGCTCACCGGGACTCACCCGGGAGCAGTTCTTC.